The entry below gives a single T cell receptor (beta chain) sequence along with its context. This clone was observed once. Its antigen is currently not known. The record has no base qualities; no much larger clone is one base away. Library preparation used the immunoSEQ multiplex PCR assay. In its TCRdb copy, this immuneACCESS table keeps in-frame sequences only and misses some clones. Where compared with another copy, unresolved V genes explain less than half of these, and the others have no known cause. Recorded for this sample are about 83,000 clones; 91% of them occurred a single time. The leading ten clones occupy approximately 14% of the sample. This specimen belongs to a study of control samples from healthy donors and cancer patients (dated by TCRdb to 2020 to 2022). From cysteine to phenylalanine, the CDR3 is 13 amino acids long. Only the CDR3 portion is preserved as DNA: 39 bases, with reading frame beginning at the first base. The germline V gene (reference sequence) yields LNHDA for CDR1 and SQIVND for CDR2. V loses 5 bases, J loses 4 bases, and the germline ends lie 11 bases apart.

The origin of this receptor is a man younger than 40 in good health. The V and J genes are TRBV19 and TRBJ1-2; there is no confident call for the D gene. The source material was blood. In nucleotides, the sequence is TGTGCCAGTAGTTTGAGCGCCGTCTATGGCTACACCTTC. It encodes CASSLSAVYGYTF.